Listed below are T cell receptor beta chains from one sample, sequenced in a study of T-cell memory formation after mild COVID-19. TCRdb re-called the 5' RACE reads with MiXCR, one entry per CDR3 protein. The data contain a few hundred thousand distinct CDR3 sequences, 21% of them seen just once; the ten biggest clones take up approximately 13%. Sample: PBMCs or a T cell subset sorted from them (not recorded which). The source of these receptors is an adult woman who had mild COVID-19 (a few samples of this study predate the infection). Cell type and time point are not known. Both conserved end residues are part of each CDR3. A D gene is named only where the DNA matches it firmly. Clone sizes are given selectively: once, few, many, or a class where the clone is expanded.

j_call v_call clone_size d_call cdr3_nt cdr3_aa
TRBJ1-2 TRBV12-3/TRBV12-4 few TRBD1 TGTGCCAGCAGTCCGAGGACAGGGTTGGATGGCTACACCTTC CASSPRTGLDGYTF
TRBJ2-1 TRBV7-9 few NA TGTGCCAGCAGCCCTCGGGGGCGGGAGAAGGGGTACAATGAGCAGTTCTTC CASSPRGREKGYNEQFF
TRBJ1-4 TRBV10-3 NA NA TGTGCCATCAGTGAGCCTGTACGGGGTGAAAAACTGTTTTTT CAISEPVRGEKLFF
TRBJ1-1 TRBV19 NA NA TGTGCCAGTAGTATAGATTCGGCAAACACTGAAGCTTTCTTT CASSIDSANTEAFF
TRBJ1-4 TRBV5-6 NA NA TGTGCCAGCAGTGGGCGGGGGAATGAAAAACTGTTTTTT CASSGRGNEKLFF
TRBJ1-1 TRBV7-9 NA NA TGTGCCAGCAGCGCCGGTGGAGGGCCAGCTTTCTTT CASSAGGGPAFF
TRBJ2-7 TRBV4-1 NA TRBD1 TGCGCCAGCAGCCCCACCGGACAGGGTCCCTACGAGCAGTACTTC CASSPTGQGPYEQYF
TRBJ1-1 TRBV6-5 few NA TGTGCCAGCAGCAAAAACAGGGATGAAGCTTTCTTT CASSKNRDEAFF
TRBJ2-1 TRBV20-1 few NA TGCAGTGCTAGAGAGAAGACAGAGCAGTTCTTC CSAREKTEQFF
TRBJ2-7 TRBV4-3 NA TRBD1 TGCGCCAGCAGCCCGGACAGGGGGAACGGCGAGCAGTACTTC CASSPDRGNGEQYF
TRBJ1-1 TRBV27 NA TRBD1 TGTGCCAGCAGAACAGGGGCCTCCACTGAAGCTTTCTTT CASRTGASTEAFF
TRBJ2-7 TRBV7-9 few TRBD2 TGTGCCAGCAGCTCGAGGACTAGCTTGATCGAGCAGTACTTC CASSSRTSLIEQYF
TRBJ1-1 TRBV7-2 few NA TGTGCCAGCAGCCCCTTACCGGGAGGGAACACTGAAGCTTTCTTT CASSPLPGGNTEAFF
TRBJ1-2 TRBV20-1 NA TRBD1 TGCAGTGCTAGAGGAACAGGGGGCCAGAAATATGGCTACACCTTC CSARGTGGQKYGYTF
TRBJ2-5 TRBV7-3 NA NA TGTGCCAGCAGCTTATACGACAGTCCCCAAGAGACCCAGTACTTC CASSLYDSPQETQYF
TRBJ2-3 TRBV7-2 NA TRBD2 TGTGCCAGCAGTTTCGATGGACTAGCGGGAGTGTATGGCACAGATACGCAGTATTTT CASSFDGLAGVYGTDTQYF
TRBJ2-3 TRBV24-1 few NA TGTGCCACCAGTGATGTTAGACTAGAGACAGATACGCAGTATTTT CATSDVRLETDTQYF
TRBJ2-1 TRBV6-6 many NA TGTGCCAGCAGTTATTCGGGGAGCTCCTACAATGAGCAGTTCTTC CASSYSGSSYNEQFF
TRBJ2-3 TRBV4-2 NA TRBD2 TGTGCCAGCAGCCAAGATGGAGGTGTGGCGGGAGGCGGCGATACGCAGTATTTT CASSQDGGVAGGGDTQYF
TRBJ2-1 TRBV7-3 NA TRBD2 TGTGCCAGCAGCCCACCGGGACTAGGGCATGAGCAGTTCTTC CASSPPGLGHEQFF
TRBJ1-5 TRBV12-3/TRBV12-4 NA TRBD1 TGTGCCAGCAGTATGGGACAGGCAGTCAATCAGCCCCAGCATTTT CASSMGQAVNQPQHF
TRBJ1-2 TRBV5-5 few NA TGTGCCAGCAGCTTGGGAGGCAGCAGTAGGAGTGGCTACACCTTC CASSLGGSSRSGYTF
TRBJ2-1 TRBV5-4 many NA TGTGCCAGCAGCTTAGGGAGCACCGAGCAGTTCTTC CASSLGSTEQFF
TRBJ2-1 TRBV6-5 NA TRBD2 TGTGCCAGCAGTGCCACTAGCGGGGCAATGAGTTGGTTCTTC CASSATSGAMSWFF
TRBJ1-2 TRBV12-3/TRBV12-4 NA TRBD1 TGTGCCAGCAGTGGGACAGGGCTTGACTATGGCTACACCTTC CASSGTGLDYGYTF
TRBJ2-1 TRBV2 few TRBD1 TGTGCCAGCAGCCGGGAGGGGACAGGGGGCTATGAGCAGTTCTTC CASSREGTGGYEQFF
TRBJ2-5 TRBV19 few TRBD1 TGTGCCACTACAGGGGGGTCAGCAGAGACCCAGTACTTC CATTGGSAETQYF
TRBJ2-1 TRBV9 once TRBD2 TGTGCCAGCAGCACGCGGACTAGCGGGGGAAACAATGAGCAGTTCTTC CASSTRTSGGNNEQFF
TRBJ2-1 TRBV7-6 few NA TGTGCCAGCAGCTTGCCCGACAATGAGCAGTTCTTC CASSLPDNEQFF
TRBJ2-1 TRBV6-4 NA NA TGTGCCAGCAGTGAGGGGGACGACAATGAGCAGTTCTTC CASSEGDDNEQFF
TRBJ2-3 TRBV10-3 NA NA TGTGCCATCAGTCAGACTGCTAGCACAGATACGCAGTATTTT CAISQTASTDTQYF
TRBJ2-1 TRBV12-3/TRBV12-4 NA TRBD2 TGTGCCAGCAGTTTAGCACTAGCGGGGTATGTAGGTGAGCAGTTCTTC CASSLALAGYVGEQFF
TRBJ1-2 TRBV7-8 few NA TGTGCCAGCAGCCTCCGGGGGAAGGGACTCCATGGGGGCTACACCTTC CASSLRGKGLHGGYTF
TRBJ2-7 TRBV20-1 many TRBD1 TGCAGTGCTAGTAAGTCAGGGGGCAACTACGAGCAGTACTTC CSASKSGGNYEQYF
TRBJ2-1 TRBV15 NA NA TGTGCCACCAGCAAGGAGAGCTCCTACAATGAGCAGTTCTTC CATSKESSYNEQFF
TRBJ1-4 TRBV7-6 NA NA TGTGCCAGCAGCTTAGCGGCAGTAAATGAAAAACTGTTTTTT CASSLAAVNEKLFF
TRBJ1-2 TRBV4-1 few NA TGCGCCAGCAGACTTACAGGGTTCGGCGCTGGCTACACCTTC CASRLTGFGAGYTF
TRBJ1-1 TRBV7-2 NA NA TGTGCCAGCAGCCGGAACTACAGGGCAAACACTGAAGCTTTCTTT CASSRNYRANTEAFF
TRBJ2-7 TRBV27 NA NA TGTGCCAGCAGTGACCCGAGGGACGGTACCTACGAGCAGTACTTC CASSDPRDGTYEQYF
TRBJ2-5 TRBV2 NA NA TGTGCCAGCAGCCCGAGACTGGCGCGGGAGACCCAGTACTTC CASSPRLARETQYF
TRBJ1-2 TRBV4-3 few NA TGCGCCAGCAGCCAAGATAGGGTCGCGTTAGGTTATGGCTACACCTTC CASSQDRVALGYGYTF
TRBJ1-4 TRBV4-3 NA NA TGCGCCAGCAGCCAAGATCGGCTCCAGAGGGTGTTTTTT CASSQDRLQRVFF
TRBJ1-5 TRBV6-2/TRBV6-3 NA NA TGTGCCAGCAGGGATCCAAATCAGCCCCAGCATTTT CASRDPNQPQHF